The 25 T cell receptor beta chains below come from one sample, sequenced in a study of cytomegalovirus exposure and HLA in healthy donors. Primers for the PCR totalled 60 Vbeta and 13 Jbeta. Using immunoSEQ multiplex PCR, the repertoire was profiled, and TCRdb retains in-frame clones only, with some absent. The sample shows about 160,000 clones, 82% of them seen only once. Sequencing input: PBMCs. The receptors shown here come from a girl aged 5-17 years in good health and CMV-seropositive.

The rearrangement joins TRBV5-6 to TRBJ2-7, with TRBD2 matching over 8 bases. The germline CDR1 and CDR2 sequences are SGHDT and YYEEEE. This CDR3 has 12 amino acids. The trim removed 4 bases at V and 7 bases at J, leaving 4 bases unmatched. DNA for the CDR3: TGTGCCAGCAGCGCGGCGGGGGGAGAGCAGTACTTC. Translating gives CASSAAGGEQYF.

V and J are TRBV29-1 and TRBJ2-2; 7 bases are shared with TRBD1. The CDR3 is made up of 13 amino acids. Germline-derived CDR1 and CDR2 are SQVTM and ANQGSEA. Germline trimming cut 7 bases from V and 7 bases from J; bases unmatched to any gene: 9. The CDR3 loop reads CSATRGISGELFF. For the CDR3, the DNA is TGCAGCGCCACCAGGGGGATTAGCGGGGAGCTGTTTTTT.

The chain carries TRBV7-8 and TRBJ2-7; a weak D match, TRBD2 (6 bases). Trimming took 1 base from V and 3 from J, leaving 13 bases between them. From germline, CDR1 is SGHVS and CDR2 FQNEAQ. The length of the CDR3 is 15 residues. CDR3 region: CASSLGARELYEQYF. The CDR3 DNA follows: TGTGCCAGCAGCTTAGGGGCTCGGGAGCTCTACGAGCAGTACTTC. Full variable domain (missing parts from reference TRBV7-8 and TRBJ2-7): GAGVSQSPRYKVAKRGQDVALRCDPISGHVSLFWYQQALGQGPEFLTYFQNEAQLDKSGLPSDRFFAERPEGSVSTLKIQRTQQEDSAVYLCASSLGARELYEQYFGPGTRLTVT.

The rearrangement uses TRBV30 and TRBJ2-7; TRBD2 matches 7 bases. This CDR3 spans 15 amino acids. Germline-derived CDR1 and CDR2 are GTSNPN and SVGIG (reference sequence). V lost 1 base, J lost 2 bases, and 8 bases stayed unmatched. The DNA of the CDR3 is TGTGCCTGGAGTGGAGGCGGGGGTATAACCTACGAGCAGTACTTC. This translates into CAWSGGGGITYEQYF.

The rearrangement joins TRBV6-5 to TRBJ2-2; D not resolved. Between the trimmed V and J ends, which lost 0 bases and 8 bases, there was a span of 7 bases. This CDR3 is 13 amino acids long. Germline V CDR1 and CDR2: MNHEY, SVGAGI. CDR3 bases: TGTGCCAGCAGTTACTCGAACGGGGGGGAGCTGTTTTTT. It yields the protein CASSYSNGGELFF.

This clone was observed a handful of times. The V call is TRBV2, the J call TRBJ2-2; the match to TRBD1 covers 9 bases. The trim removed 5 bases at V and 8 bases at J, leaving 9 bases unmatched. There are 15 residues in the CDR3. Germline lookup yields CDR1 SNHLY and CDR2 FYNNEI. For the CDR3, the DNA is TGTGCCAGCAGTTCACAGGGGGCAGGATCGGGGGAGCTGTTTTTT. Protein product: CASSSQGAGSGELFF.

CDR3 amino acids: CASSTLRGQAYEQYF. The CDR3 DNA reads TGTGCCAGCAGCACTCTAAGAGGACAAGCCTACGAGCAGTACTTC. The chain combines TRBV27 with TRBJ2-7, with D possibly TRBD1 on 5 matching bases. Germline V gene data show CDR1 as MNHEY and CDR2 as SMNVEV (reference sequence). V was clipped by 6 bases and J by 2 bases, with 17 bases between them. CDR3 length: 15 residues.

This chain joins TRBV25-1 and TRBJ2-5; D remains unclear. CDR3 size: 12 residues. Germline V gene data show CDR1 as MGHDK and CDR2 as SYGVNS. With 3 bases removed from V and 4 bases from J, the gap between germline ends came to 6 bases. This CDR3 reads CASSDGRETQYF. CDR3 coding DNA: TGTGCCAGCAGTGACGGTCGAGAGACCCAGTACTTC. Together with reference TRBV25-1 and TRBJ2-5, the CDR3 gives the full variable domain: EADIYQTPRYLVIGTGKKITLECSQTMGHDKMYWYQQDPGMELHLIHYSYGVNSTEKGDLSSESTVSRIRTEHFPLTLESARPSHTSQYLCASSDGRETQYFGPGTRLLVL.

This CDR3 is CASSVGLAGVIEQFF. The CDR3, as DNA: TGTGCCAGCAGCGTGGGACTAGCGGGGGTTATTGAGCAGTTCTTC. The chain uses TRBV9 and TRBJ2-1; 14 nucleotides line up with TRBD2. V shed 2 bases, J shed 9 bases, and the junction held 4 bases outside the gene matches. In germline, CDR1 is SGDLS, CDR2 YYNGEE. CDR3 length: 15 amino acids.

The chain uses TRBV15 and TRBJ2-7; TRBD2 matches 7 bases. V was pared by 1 base and J by 0 bases, with 9 bases of the junction left unmatched. Per the germline V gene, CDR1 is LNHNV and CDR2 is YYDKDF (reference sequence). This CDR3 contains 17 residues. The CDR3 is CATSRGLGSSGSYEQYF. In nucleotides, the CDR3 is TGTGCCACCAGCAGAGGCCTTGGGTCTAGCGGCTCCTACGAGCAGTACTTC.

This chain connects TRBV18 to TRBJ2-5, with D perhaps TRBD2 (6 bases). This CDR3 comprises 15 residues. Germline CDR1 and CDR2: KGHSH and LQKENI. V gave up 0 bases and J gave up 4 bases, with 12 bases separating them. In nucleotides, the CDR3 is TGTGCCAGCTCACCACCGGGACTCCCGGGAGAGACCCAGTACTTC. Translated, it gives CASSPPGLPGETQYF. Full variable domain (remainder filled in from reference TRBV18 and TRBJ2-5): NAGVMQNPRHLVRRRGQEARLRCSPMKGHSHVYWYRQLPEEGLKFMVYLQKENIIDESGMPKERFSAEFPKEGPSILRIQQVVRGDSAAYFCASSPPGLPGETQYFGPGTRLLVL.

DNA of the CDR3: TGCGCCAGCAGCATTAGCGGGAGTAGGGGGCAAGAGACCCAGTACTTC. This sequence encodes CASSISGSRGQETQYF. The chain combines TRBV5-1 with TRBJ2-5, with 9 nucleotides matching TRBD2. Germline-derived CDR1 and CDR2 are SGHRS and YFSETQ. Trimming removed 4 bases from V and 2 bases from J; junction bases left unmatched: 9. This CDR3 contains 16 residues.

Only one count was recorded for this clone. This chain joins TRBV9 and TRBJ1-4, with 8 bases identical to TRBD1. J was trimmed by 0 bases and V by 0 bases; bases with no gene match: 10. The CDR3 runs to 19 residues. The V gene's germline CDR1 is SGDLS and CDR2 YYNGEE. CDR3 nucleotides: TGTGCCAGCAGCGTAGGGTGGGACAGGAGCGATGCAACTAATGAAAAACTGTTTTTT. Translation gives CASSVGWDRSDATNEKLFF.

This chain connects TRBV5-4 to TRBJ2-3; 7 nucleotides align to TRBD1. The V and J ends lost 4 bases and 4 bases, in that order; junction bases with no gene match: 3. The CDR3 has 13 residues. The germline V gene encodes CDR1 SGHNT and CDR2 YYREEE (reference sequence). The CDR3 region is CASSVTGADTQYF. The DNA of the CDR3 is TGTGCCAGCAGCGTCACAGGGGCAGATACGCAGTATTTT.

This chain's CDR3 is CASSYRGTPDEQYF. CDR3 nucleotides: TGTGCCAGCAGTTACCGGGGGACCCCAGACGAGCAGTACTTC. The V gene is TRBV6-5, the J gene TRBJ2-7; a weak D match, TRBD2 (6 bases). Trimming stripped 2 bases from V and 5 bases from J, with 13 bases between. The CDR3 spans 14 residues. Germline CDR1 reads MNHEY; CDR2 reads SVGAGI.

This rearrangement joins TRBV29-1 to TRBJ1-1; the D is unclear. CDR1 and CDR2 (germline): SQVTM, ANQGSEA. Trimming took off 6 bases at V and 0 bases at J, with 8 bases between the two ends. The CDR3 is made up of 12 amino acids. The CDR3 here is CSVDSVNTEAFF. CDR3 DNA sequence: TGCAGCGTGGACTCGGTGAACACTGAAGCTTTCTTT.

The V gene is TRBV5-1, the J gene TRBJ2-7; unclear D gene. V lost 4 bases and J lost 6, with 14 bases in between. There are 13 residues in the CDR3. Per germline, CDR1 SGHRS and CDR2 YFSETQ. CDR3 sequence (DNA): TGCGCCAGCAGCCCCGCGGCCACCTCCGAGCAGTACTTC. Residues: CASSPAATSEQYF.

Only one count was recorded for this clone. The rearrangement links TRBV7-2 to TRBJ1-2; possibly TRBD1 for D (5 bases). Germline V gene data show CDR1 as SGHTA and CDR2 as FQGNSA. This CDR3 has 15 residues. Trimming shortened V by 5 bases and J by 4 bases, and 17 bases separated the two germline ends. For the CDR3, the DNA is TGTGCCAGCAGCCGAGAATCAGGGCGCGGCTATGGCTACACCTTC. Translating it yields CASSRESGRGYGYTF.

This clone occurred once. The V gene is TRBV28, the J gene TRBJ1-2; D remains unclear. CDR1 is MDHEN and CDR2 is SYDVKM in the germline V gene. V was trimmed by 2 bases and J by 2 bases, leaving 15 bases between them. The CDR3 sequence is 16 residues long. The CDR3 region is CASSLSFPHTNYGYTF. The CDR3, as DNA: TGTGCCAGCAGTTTAAGTTTCCCCCACACCAACTATGGCTACACCTTC.

The V and J genes are TRBV7-8 and TRBJ1-4, with TRBD1 matching 7 bases. Germline CDR1 reads SGHVS; CDR2 reads FQNEAQ. Trimming took 5 bases from V and 3 from J; bases not matched to a gene: 6. The CDR3 contains 15 residues. The CDR3 sequence: CASSMTGTANEKLFF. DNA for the CDR3: TGTGCCAGCAGCATGACCGGGACAGCTAATGAAAAACTGTTTTTT.

Concerning this clone itself: The junction departs from germline at one end; a sequencing error may be responsible. This chain joins TRBV7-7 and TRBJ2-7; the D gene is possibly TRBD1 (5 bases). This CDR3 has 15 amino acids. Germline loops: CDR1 SSHAT, CDR2 FNYEAQ (reference sequence). The CDR3 is CASSPFVNTQGEQYF. In DNA, the CDR3 is TGTGCTAGCAGCCCCTTCGTAAACACCCAGGGCGAGCAGTACTTC.

The V and J genes are TRBV10-1 and TRBJ2-3, with 8 bases lining up with TRBD1. There are 14 residues in the CDR3. Trimming removed 5 bases from V and 2 bases from J; junction bases left unmatched: 3. Germline V gives CDR1 WNHNN, CDR2 SYGVQD (reference sequence). CDR3 sequence reads: CASSPGQDTDTQYF. CDR3 bases: TGCGCCAGCAGTCCGGGACAGGACACAGATACGCAGTATTTT.

The rearrangement joins TRBV4-2 to TRBJ2-1; a possible D gene is TRBD2 (5 bases). The V end was cut by 0 bases, the J end by 14 bases, with 17 bases between. In germline, CDR1 is LGHNA, CDR2 YNFKEQ. CDR3 length: 14 amino acids. The DNA for the CDR3 is TGTGCCAGCAGCCAAGATGGGAGCAGTCAGGAGGAGTTCTTC. It codes for CASSQDGSSQEEFF.

The chain couples TRBV7-4 to TRBJ2-5; D is perhaps TRBD2 (6 bases). Per germline, CDR1 SGHVT and CDR2 SQSDAQ. The V and J ends lost 5 bases and 5 bases respectively, with 15 bases between them. The CDR3 contains 14 residues. CDR3 coding DNA: TGTGCCAGCAGCCCGGGGGATGCTCGCGAGACCCAGTACTTC. Amino acid sequence: CASSPGDARETQYF.

V usage is TRBV28 and J usage is TRBJ2-7; TRBD2 matches at 9 bases. The trim removed 4 bases at V and 3 bases at J, leaving 13 bases unmatched. CDR3 length: 17 amino acids. Germline-derived CDR1 and CDR2 are MDHEN and SYDVKM. In DNA form, the CDR3 reads TGTGCCAGCAGTTCATCCGAGCTAGCGGGGTTAGGCTACGAGCAGTACTTC. It translates to CASSSSELAGLGYEQYF.